The TCR beta chain described here comes from a study of OX40 agonist ivuxolimab in advanced cancers. General observations from the study: Clonal expansion in partial responders at 0.1-3.0 mg/kg ranked among the lowest.

The timepoints at which blood was sampled were baseline, cycle 4 day 1, and cycle 7 day 1. Looked up from germline, CDR1 is MDHEN and CDR2 is SYDVKM. The CDR3 runs 17 residues. With V trimmed by 8 bases and J by 0 bases, 13 bases remained unmatched. By share, this clone counts as medium-sized. Its antigen is not identified. TCRdb's copy holds only in-frame clones and misses some; the assay was immunoSEQ multiplex PCR. The sample records some 29,000 clones, about 87% being singletons. This sequence joins TRBV28 and TRBJ1-5, with 7 nucleotides matching TRBD1. The source material was CD4+ or CD8+ T cells sorted from blood, sampled in a trial of the OX40 agonist ivuxolimab. This sequence was found in an adult with an advanced solid tumor such as melanoma, head and neck, liver or kidney cancer. This CDR3 is CASGTFTGDHSNQPQHF. CDR3 coding DNA: TGTGCCAGCGGAACCTTCACAGGGGACCATAGCAATCAGCCCCAGCATTTT.